This T cell receptor (beta chain) was documented in a study of STAT3 mutations in large granular lymphocyte leukemia. This CDR3 is built from 14 residues. The V and J ends lost 1 base and 3 bases respectively, with 9 bases between them. Germline V lookup: CDR1 LGHNT, CDR2 FRNRAP. The study, taken as a whole, reports: At least one immunodominant TCR beta clonotype appeared in every T-cell large granular lymphocyte leukemia patient.

Assay: immunoSEQ multiplex PCR; the TCRdb copy retains only in-frame clones and omits some. The sample carries 30,000 to 40,000 clones, approximately 84% recorded once. As for this clone: Its antigen is undetermined.

This clonotype was obtained from a man aged 55 to 70 with T-cell large granular lymphocyte leukemia. Some clones in this sample may be carry-over from other donors' samples. This chain links TRBV12-5 with TRBJ2-5; D is ambiguous. Sequencing was carried out using peripheral blood mononuclear cells. The CDR3 is CASGLGMGKETQYF. DNA of the CDR3: TGTGCTAGTGGTTTGGGGATGGGGAAAGAGACCCAGTACTTC. The full variable domain, with the rest looked up from reference TRBV12-5 and TRBJ2-5, is DARVTQTPRHKVTEMGQEVTMRCQPILGHNTVFWYRQTMMQGLELLAYFRNRAPLDDSGMPKDRFSAEMPDATLATLKIQPSEPRDSAVYFCASGLGMGKETQYFGPGTRLLVL.